Listed below are T cell receptor beta chains from one sample, sequenced in a study of blood T cell repertoires in COVID-19. Profiled with immunoSEQ multiplex PCR; TCRdb holds only in-frame clones, not every one. Of under 350,000 clones in the sample, more than 85% are singletons; the top ten hold around 4.4%. Sequencing input: peripheral blood. Receptors originate from a man between 40 and 49 years old with acute or convalescent COVID-19. Both conserved end residues are trimmed from each CDR3.

TRBJ2-5 TRBV9 15 ASSPLGRSGVSETQY
TRBJ2-7 TRBV25-1 12 ASITEDPTYEQY
TRBJ1-3 TRBV6-1 15 ASSAPAGLSSGNTIY
TRBJ1-2 TRBV10-3 13 AISPNTGVWNGYT
TRBJ2-1 TRBV2 13 ASRQLAGADNEQF
TRBJ2-3 TRBV5-6 12 ASTPLDTTDTQY
TRBJ1-1 TRBV12-3/TRBV12-4 10 ASRWGGTEAF
TRBJ2-6 TRBV7-9 15 ASSWDTSSSGANVLT
TRBJ1-1 TRBV2 10 ASRRQGAEAF
TRBJ1-2 TRBV4-1 14 ASSQTGGRWDYGYT
TRBJ2-1 TRBV24-1 13 ATSDPGQGSNEQF
TRBJ2-7 TRBV5-1 12 ASSSRDRDYEQY
TRBJ2-1 TRBV7-8 13 ASSPQGRPYNEQF
TRBJ2-4 TRBV2 14 ASSERWGQGSNIQY
TRBJ2-7 TRBV6-1 13 ASSESPGGVYEQY
TRBJ2-2 TRBV3-1/TRBV3-2 10 ASSQFPQELF
TRBJ2-7 TRBV28 11 ASQTGPTYEQY
TRBJ2-7 TRBV5-1 10 ASRGDIYEQY
TRBJ2-3 TRBV5-6 15 ASSSYFRDRGTDTQY
TRBJ1-6 TRBV5-6 11 ASSVDRESPLH
TRBJ2-2 TRBV9 14 ASSVVGTGGTGELF
TRBJ2-2 TRBV12-5 12 ASGLYGGFGELF
TRBJ1-2 TRBV3-1/TRBV3-2 11 ASSRFQDYGYT
TRBJ1-5 TRBV15 12 ATSVDRGYQPQH
TRBJ2-3 TRBV2 13 ASNPTLRGGDTQY
TRBJ1-4 TRBV7-6 13 ASSLGGWSNEKLF
TRBJ2-7 TRBV5-1 12 ASSPGQGQHEQY
TRBJ1-3 TRBV3-1/TRBV3-2 13 ASSLLGGTGNTIY
TRBJ1-2 TRBV7-3 12 ASSREETAYGYT
TRBJ2-7 TRBV19 13 ATSVGHRGAYEQY
TRBJ1-2 TRBV5-4 11 ASSLAGIYGYT
TRBJ1-2 TRBV29-1 11 SVDPPLGDGYT
TRBJ1-4 TRBV2 14 ASSPGPPDGGEKLF
TRBJ1-2 TRBV24-1 12 ATSDPDNNYGYT
TRBJ1-1 TRBV19 13 ASSILWGGNTEAF